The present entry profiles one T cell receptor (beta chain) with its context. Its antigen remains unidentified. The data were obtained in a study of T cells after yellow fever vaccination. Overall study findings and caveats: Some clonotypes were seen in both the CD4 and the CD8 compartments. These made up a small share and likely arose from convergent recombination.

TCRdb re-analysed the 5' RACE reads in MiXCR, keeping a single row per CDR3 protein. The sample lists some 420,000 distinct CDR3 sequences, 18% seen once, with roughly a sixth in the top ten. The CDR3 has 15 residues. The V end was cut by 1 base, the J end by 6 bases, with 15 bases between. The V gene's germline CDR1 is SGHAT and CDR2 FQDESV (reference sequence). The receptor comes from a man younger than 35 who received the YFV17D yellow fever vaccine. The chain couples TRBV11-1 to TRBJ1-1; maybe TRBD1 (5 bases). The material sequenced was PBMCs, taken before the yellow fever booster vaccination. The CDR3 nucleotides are TGTGCCAGCAGCTTAGGTAGGGGCGGCGAGCCTGAAGCTTTCTTT. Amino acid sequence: CASSLGRGGEPEAFF.